The text below deals with one T cell receptor beta chain. Antigen unknown. Germline CDR1 is SGHNT and CDR2 is YYREEE (reference sequence). This CDR3 region has 14 residues. V lost 2 bases to trimming and J lost 5 bases, with 13 bases between them. This entry comes from a study of cytomegalovirus exposure and HLA in healthy donors. Points from the study as a whole: Using a false discovery rate of 0.05, a later analysis showed that approximately 17,000 TCR beta sequences were associated with HLA alleles.

PCR employed 60 Vbeta and 13 Jbeta primers. The protocol was immunoSEQ multiplex PCR, while the TCRdb copy is restricted to in-frame clones and leaves out a portion. The repertoire holds around 170,000 clones, with just under 80% as singletons. The clonotype was recovered from a woman aged 45-65 years in good health and CMV-seropositive. The rearrangement uses TRBV5-4 and TRBJ1-1; tentatively, D is TRBD1 (6 bases). The sequenced sample consisted of PBMCs. CDR3 DNA: TGTGCCAGCAGCTTTGGACAGAGACGGACTGAAGCTTTCTTT. It yields the protein CASSFGQRRTEAFF.